A single T cell receptor beta chain is shown here with its context. UMI-tagged 5'RACE template switching yielded the TCR beta cDNA. TCRdb reanalyzed the 5' RACE reads, giving one entry per CDR3 protein sequence and no DNA. This table holds under 500,000 distinct CDR3 sequences. There are 13 residues in the CDR3. Germline V gene lookup returns CDR1 DFQATT and CDR2 SNEGSKA (reference sequence). These data come from a study of T cells expressing NK-cell markers. Study details: Beta-chain profiling covered CD3+CD56+NKG2C+, CD3+CD56+NKG2C- and CD3+CD56-NKG2C+ sorted subsets.

Specimen: blood T cells: a sorted CD56 or NKG2C T cell subset, CD4+ or CD8+ T cells, or bulk PBMC T cells (not recorded which). The rearrangement links TRBV20-1 to TRBJ1-6. This sequence was found in a woman between 18 and 69 years old in good health. This CDR3 is CSARTSVNSPLHF.